This T cell receptor (beta chain) was obtained from a study of OX40 agonist ivuxolimab in advanced cancers. About the study: Dosing consisted of intravenous ivuxolimab at 0.01 to 10 mg/kg every 2 weeks. At about 81% male, the cohort had a mean age of about 60 years, ranging from about 20 to 90.

The study, taken as a whole, reports: At 0.1 to 3.0 mg/kg and by week 6, CD4+ and CD8+ T cells in the blood had expanded clonally.

A note on this clone: What it binds is unknown.

Produced via immunoSEQ multiplex PCR; TCRdb's table is partial and in-frame only. This table holds around 46,000 clones, roughly 82% found once. The sequences come from CD4+ or CD8+ T cells sorted from blood, collected in a trial of the OX40 agonist ivuxolimab. The TCR was taken from an adult with an advanced solid tumor such as melanoma, head and neck, liver or kidney cancer.

CDR3 sequence (DNA): TGTGCCAGCAGGACGACAGGCTCAGACTATGGCTACACCTTC. It is translated as CASRTTGSDYGYTF. The rearrangement uses TRBV7-2 and TRBJ1-2; D perhaps matches TRBD1 (6 bases). V shed 6 bases and J shed 3 bases, with 14 bases lying between them. Germline V gene lookup returns CDR1 SGHTA and CDR2 FQGNSA. The CDR3 extends over 14 amino acids.